The rows below give T cell receptor beta chains drawn from one sample of a study of human T cells and chemical hapten exposure. TCRdb re-derived calls from the RACE reads in MiXCR, one entry per CDR3 protein. The data hold fewer than 70,000 distinct CDR3 sequences, with approximately 6.7% observed a single time. Sequenced here: whole blood, sampled in connection with sensitization to the hapten diphenylcyclopropenone (DPC). The origin of the receptors is a woman in her 30s with alopecia areata. Some clones in this sample may be carry-over from other donors' samples. CDR3s include the opening cysteine and the closing phenylalanine or tryptophan. The order of the fields is CDR3 protein, J gene, clone size, V gene. Size tells how often a clone was seen (once, few, many) or the class of an expanded clone, and some rows leave it out.

CSVVGETISGYTF TRBJ1-2 medium-sized TRBV29-1
CASSTREGDYGYTF TRBJ1-2 many TRBV6-5
CASSLEPSPLHF TRBJ1-6 many TRBV7-9
CASSQDHRTIWDYEQYF TRBJ2-7 . TRBV4-1
CANQRTEEETQYF TRBJ2-5 many TRBV10-3
CASSYRDSREAFF TRBJ1-1 many TRBV5-1
CASSFASFDGDNEQFF TRBJ2-1 many TRBV28
CASSHMGTVYGNTIYF TRBJ1-3 many TRBV7-9
CASSYMNSNQPQHF TRBJ1-5 many TRBV12-3/TRBV12-4
CSAATSGLTDTQYF TRBJ2-3 many TRBV20-1
CASSLEVLAPHNEQFF TRBJ2-1 . TRBV7-9
CASSRRDGNNEQFF TRBJ2-1 . TRBV18
CASSPDPSSYNEQFF TRBJ2-1 few TRBV12-3/TRBV12-4
CASSLQGGTGELFF TRBJ2-2 many TRBV27
CASSIGTGPIYSNQPQHF TRBJ1-5 . TRBV19
CASSVVDGRMGDEQFF TRBJ2-1 few TRBV9
CSGKTGLNTEAFF TRBJ1-1 . TRBV29-1
CASSYAWTTLYNEQFF TRBJ2-1 . TRBV6-5
CASSVTGTSNQPQHF TRBJ1-5 . TRBV5-1
CASRRTESDTQYF TRBJ2-3 . TRBV2
CTSSPRDDLRNTEAFF TRBJ1-1 . TRBV18
CASSRSAENTEAFF TRBJ1-1 many TRBV11-2
CAISEVPTVAKNIQYF TRBJ2-4 many TRBV10-3
CATSRDTRTNTEAFF TRBJ1-1 many TRBV15
CASKGQGFGANVLTF TRBJ2-6 few TRBV2
CSAIGTSDVRPSSTDTQYF TRBJ2-3 few TRBV20-1
CASHGQGPLYGYTF TRBJ1-2 few TRBV5-4
CASSVGSWTELYGYTF TRBJ1-2 many TRBV9
CASSLRQGRQETQYF TRBJ2-5 many TRBV6-5
CASSLGLRGTPYEQYF TRBJ2-7 many TRBV7-9
CSARDTGGPHNEQFF TRBJ2-1 many TRBV20-1
CASSSDTDTQYF TRBJ2-3 many TRBV11-3
CSARDVPGQGSTDTQYF TRBJ2-3 many TRBV20-1
CASSRRRGGASGEQYF TRBJ2-7 many TRBV3-1
CASSALSGTGF TRBJ2-7 many TRBV6-4
CASSLGAPSEAFF TRBJ1-1 . TRBV12-3/TRBV12-4
CSVMGQGNGYTF TRBJ1-2 . TRBV29-1
CASSLNAQGGLAGLGEQFF TRBJ2-1 many TRBV7-8
CASSYSFAAGSSGNTIYF TRBJ1-3 many TRBV6-5
CASSSLTALNTEAFF TRBJ1-1 . TRBV27
CASSGQYNSPLHF TRBJ1-6 many TRBV28
CASSHPAGEQYF TRBJ2-7 . TRBV4-2
CASSYRQSSNEKLFF TRBJ1-4 many TRBV12-3/TRBV12-4
CASSLGSGGSSTGELFF TRBJ2-2 many TRBV7-2
CAWSAPDRRNTGELFF TRBJ2-2 many TRBV30
CSATTGGLAKNIQYF TRBJ2-4 many TRBV20-1
CAWGLAGTTDTQYF TRBJ2-3 few TRBV30
CASSLPGTAETQYF TRBJ2-5 many TRBV5-4
CASSFVIGQQETQYF TRBJ2-5 many TRBV5-1
CSARAQGPPNYGYTF TRBJ1-2 many TRBV20-1
CASSFGAQPVETQYF TRBJ2-5 many TRBV27
CASSLDVGGSEKLFF TRBJ1-4 many TRBV7-6